One sample yielded the 18 T cell receptor beta chains listed below, sequenced in a study of CD8 T cells in ankylosing spondylitis (dated by TCRdb to the late 2010s). The library was prepared using 5' RACE. These reads were obtained on an Illumina HiSeq 2500. The raw public reads went through TCRdb reprocessing: fastp at Q25, MiXCR clone calling, in-frame beta chains kept. Here each entry gathers all rows of one CDR3 protein and keeps the most common genes and DNA. This sample has under 250,000 distinct CDR3 sequences in its table, and under 35% of those were observed once. Around 4.2% of the sample rests with the top ten. The sequencing sample was made of blood, either unsorted or a sorted T cell fraction (not recorded which). These receptor sequences come from a male donor with ankylosing spondylitis or in good health (not recorded which).

The J gene is TRBJ2-5, the V gene TRBV7-6; D possibly corresponds to TRBD2 (6 bases). The CDR3 has 15 residues. Germline loops: CDR1 SGHVS, CDR2 FNYEAQ. V dropped 2 bases and J dropped 1 base, with 11 bases sitting between them. The CDR3 here is CASSLFSGVQETQYF. CDR3 sequence (DNA): TGTGCCAGCAGCTTATTTTCGGGGGTCCAAGAGACCCAGTACTTC.

This clonotype has at least ten counts. For the CDR3, the DNA is TGCAGCGTTGAATTGGAGGGCTGGGAGACCCAGTACTTC. The encoded protein is CSVELEGWETQYF. The J gene is TRBJ2-5, the V gene TRBV29-1, with a possible D match to TRBD2 (6 bases). The CDR3 length is 13 residues. Between the trimmed V and J ends, which lost 2 bases and 5 bases, there was a span of 12 bases. Germline V CDR1 and CDR2: SQVTM, ANQGSEA.

The genes are TRBV6-5 and TRBJ2-4, with D hard to call. The CDR3 is made up of 13 amino acids. Trimming took off 0 bases at V and 7 bases at J, with 7 bases between the two ends. Germline V gene sequence: CDR1 MNHEY, CDR2 SVGAGI. CDR3: CASSYSSRNIQYF. In DNA, the CDR3 is TGTGCCAGCAGTTACTCTAGCAGGAACATTCAGTACTTC.

The chain links TRBV12-3 or TRBV12-4 to TRBJ1-4; perhaps TRBD1 as D (5 bases). V lost 5 bases and J lost 8, with 18 bases in between. The CDR3 spans 15 residues. CDR3 loop: CASSPGGGVIEKLFF. The CDR3 region has the DNA TGTGCCAGCAGTCCTGGGGGAGGGGTCATCGAAAAACTGTTTTTT.

V gene TRBV5-1 combines with J gene TRBJ2-5; 12 bases fit TRBD2. Trimming removed 0 bases from V and 9 bases from J; junction bases left unmatched: 6. Looked up from germline, CDR1 is SGHRS and CDR2 is YFSETQ. The CDR3 extends over 15 amino acids. The CDR3 spells CASSLELAGGQAQYF. The CDR3 DNA reads TGCGCCAGCAGCTTGGAACTAGCGGGGGGACAGGCCCAGTACTTC.

V gene TRBV15 combines with J gene TRBJ1-5, with TRBD1 matching 8 bases. The CDR3 contains 16 residues. The germline V gene has CDR1 LNHNV and CDR2 YYDKDF (reference sequence). The junction had 12 bases not matched to a gene; V was cut back by 4 bases and J by 7 bases. This chain's CDR3 is CATSTRLGQGPQPQHF. The DNA for the CDR3 is TGTGCCACCAGCACTCGCCTCGGACAGGGCCCCCAGCCCCAGCATTTT. Complete variable domain (other parts from reference TRBV15 and TRBJ1-5): DAMVIQNPRYQVTQFGKPVTLSCSQTLNHNVMYWYQQKSSQAPKLLFHYYDKDFNNEADTPDNFQSRRPNTSFCFLDIRSPGLGDTAMYLCATSTRLGQGPQPQHFGDGTRLSIL.

This clonotype was recorded a few times. The CDR3 reads CSAKREPLREQYF. In DNA, the CDR3 is TGCAGTGCTAAGCGGGAACCGCTACGAGAGCAGTACTTC. This chain connects TRBV20-1 to TRBJ2-7; 7 bases match TRBD2. Germline values: CDR1 DFQATT, CDR2 SNEGSKA (reference sequence). CDR3 size: 13 residues. Trimming removed 4 bases from V and 7 bases from J; junction bases left unmatched: 10.

The chain couples TRBV5-1 to TRBJ2-1, with D possibly TRBD2 on 6 matching bases. There are 13 residues in the CDR3. V was pared by 6 bases and J by 3 bases, with 10 bases between. Germline V gene sequence: CDR1 SGHRS, CDR2 YFSETQ. CDR3 protein: CASKEGYYNEQFF. The CDR3 coding sequence is TGCGCCAGCAAGGAGGGATACTACAATGAGCAGTTCTTC.

V usage is TRBV5-1 and J usage is TRBJ2-3; D tentatively fits TRBD1 or TRBD2 (5 bases each). There are 15 residues in the CDR3. V lost 6 bases, J lost 2 bases, and 16 bases lay in between. Germline loops: CDR1 SGHRS, CDR2 YFSETQ. The CDR3 loop reads CASTHLGPDTDTQYF. For the CDR3, the DNA is TGCGCCAGCACCCATCTGGGACCAGACACAGATACGCAGTATTTT.

The sample holds a few counts of this clonotype. The gene calls are TRBV10-3 and TRBJ1-2, with 11 bases identical to TRBD1. Germline lookup yields CDR1 ENHRY and CDR2 SYGVKD. This CDR3 comprises 13 residues. V lost 6 bases and J lost 5; bases outside the gene matches: 2. CDR3: CAIRGQGEYGYTF. The CDR3 nucleotides are TGTGCCATCAGGGGACAGGGGGAATATGGCTACACCTTC.

This clonotype was detected once. This chain joins TRBV27 and TRBJ1-2, with D possibly TRBD1 on 5 matching bases. There are 14 residues in the CDR3. V was clipped by 4 bases and J by 3 bases, with 12 bases between them. CDR1 MNHEY and CDR2 SMNVEV come from the germline V gene (reference sequence). The CDR3 spells CASSSGGSDYGYTF. In DNA, the CDR3 is TGTGCCAGCAGTTCGGGGGGAAGCGACTATGGCTACACCTTC.

This clonotype was found a few times. This chain connects TRBV20-1 to TRBJ2-1; the match to TRBD2 covers 7 bases. Germline CDR1 DFQATT, CDR2 SNEGSKA (reference sequence). The CDR3 loop spans 11 amino acids. V lost 7 bases, J lost 9 bases, and 6 bases stayed unmatched. CDR3 sequence (DNA): TGCAGTGGTTGGGGGGGTAGTGAGCAGTTCTTC. Protein sequence: CSGWGGSEQFF.

The DNA of the CDR3 is TGTGCCAGCAGGCCACATACGACCCTGGAGCAGTACTTC. Protein product: CASRPHTTLEQYF. The chain carries TRBV25-1 and TRBJ2-7, with D unclear. Per the germline V gene, CDR1 is MGHDK and CDR2 is SYGVNS. V lost 6 bases to trimming and J lost 7 bases, with 16 bases between them. This CDR3 region has 13 residues.

The chain carries TRBV10-3 and TRBJ1-3, with a tentative D call TRBD1 (6 bases). Germline V gene sequence: CDR1 ENHRY, CDR2 SYGVKD. The CDR3 has 15 amino acids. Trimming left V 6 bases short and J 0 bases short, with 12 bases between. CDR3 bases: TGTGCCATCAGGCCTGGGGACACCTCTGGAAACACCATATATTTT. Protein product: CAIRPGDTSGNTIYF.

The V gene is TRBV30, the J gene TRBJ2-5, with 8 bases lining up with TRBD2. Germline values: CDR1 GTSNPN, CDR2 SVGIG (reference sequence). The CDR3 has 12 residues. Trimming cost V 7 bases and J 5 bases; bases outside gene matches: 6. CDR3 protein: CAYGGAQETQYF. The CDR3 nucleotides read TGTGCCTACGGGGGGGCCCAGGAGACCCAGTACTTC.

This chain links TRBV20-1 with TRBJ1-6; D call uncertain. The CDR3 runs to 16 residues. Trimming removed 0 bases from V and 8 bases from J, with 17 bases in between. Germline V gene sequence: CDR1 DFQATT, CDR2 SNEGSKA (reference sequence). The CDR3 protein is CSARDPGWYADSPLHF. CDR3 sequence (DNA): TGCAGTGCTAGAGATCCCGGCTGGTATGCGGATTCACCCCTCCACTTT.

The rearrangement links TRBV12-3 or TRBV12-4 to TRBJ1-5, with D possibly being TRBD1 (6 bases). Trimming took 4 bases from V and 4 from J, leaving 17 bases between them. The CDR3 sequence is 16 residues long. For the CDR3, the DNA is TGTGCCAGCAGTTCCTACCTCGAGGGGGTAAATCAGCCCCAGCATTTT. Protein sequence: CASSSYLEGVNQPQHF.

The rearrangement links TRBV12-3 or TRBV12-4 to TRBJ2-2, with D tentatively TRBD2 (6 bases). V gave up 6 bases and J gave up 1 base, with 12 bases separating them. The CDR3 totals 15 residues. CDR3 coding DNA: TGTGCCAGCAGCCCCCCAGCGGGGAACACCGGGGAGCTGTTTTTT. The encoded protein is CASSPPAGNTGELFF.